Following are 27 T cell receptor beta chains from one sample sequenced in a study of T cell responses to AZD1222 COVID-19 vaccine. Here immunoSEQ multiplex PCR was the method, and the copy in TCRdb shows in-frame clones only, minus some. This sample has approximately 89,000 clones, with roughly nine tenths found just once. This sample comprised peripheral blood, obtained 28 days after the second AZD1222 dose. The receptor source for this set is an adult who received the AZD1222 COVID-19 vaccine.

This rearrangement joins TRBV11-2 to TRBJ1-1, with 7 bases that match TRBD1. Germline values: CDR1 SGHAT, CDR2 FQNNGV. The CDR3 has 13 amino acids. V lost 4 bases, J lost 9 bases, and 8 bases stayed unmatched. The CDR3 DNA is TGTGCCAGCAGCTACGGGACAGAGACAAAAGCTTTCTTT. Translating gives CASSYGTETKAFF.

This chain joins TRBV27 and TRBJ1-1; 8 positions agree with TRBD1. The CDR3 runs 15 residues. The V gene's germline CDR1 is MNHEY and CDR2 SMNVEV (reference sequence). V trimming: 6 bases; J trimming: 5 bases; junction bases outside the gene matches: 11. DNA of the CDR3: TGTGCCAGCAGCCGGAGGACAGGGTATTATACTGAAGCTTTCTTT. Its translation is CASSRRTGYYTEAFF.

This clone is a singleton in its sample. CDR3 nucleotides: TGCAGCGTAATTAGTTATGTACGAGAAAGGACAGGGAACACTGAAGCTTTCTTT. The encoded protein is CSVISYVRERTGNTEAFF. V usage is TRBV29-1 and J usage is TRBJ1-1; TRBD1 matches 7 bases. V trimming: 6 bases; J trimming: 1 base; junction bases outside the gene matches: 20. The CDR3 has 18 residues. Germline CDR1 reads SQVTM; CDR2 reads ANQGSEA.

V is TRBV6-5 and J is TRBJ1-1; weak D call: TRBD1 (5 bases). Germline loops: CDR1 MNHEY, CDR2 SVGAGI. V lost 2 bases, J lost 1 base, and 14 bases lay in between. The CDR3 sequence is 16 residues long. CDR3 sequence: CASSYGSGWGNTEAFF. For the CDR3, the DNA is TGTGCCAGCAGTTACGGGTCAGGGTGGGGGAACACTGAAGCTTTCTTT.

The J gene is TRBJ2-5, the V gene TRBV5-1; D may correspond to TRBD1 or TRBD2 (5 bases each). The CDR3 covers 13 residues. The ends were cut back, 3 bases at V and 5 bases at J, with 11 bases in the middle. Germline assignment: CDR1 SGHRS and CDR2 YFSETQ. CDR3 DNA sequence: TGCGCCAGCAGCTGGGTAGGGGAGGAGACCCAGTACTTC. Translation: CASSWVGEETQYF.

This chain connects TRBV29-1 to TRBJ2-1; no reliable D call. V dropped 3 bases and J dropped 6 bases, with 9 bases sitting between them. From germline, CDR1 is SQVTM and CDR2 ANQGSEA. The CDR3 spans 12 residues. CDR3 nucleotide sequence: TGCAGCGTTGACCGATGGGGCAATGAGCAGTTCTTC. It codes for CSVDRWGNEQFF.

J is TRBJ1-2 and V is TRBV6-2 or TRBV6-3; 10 bases map to TRBD1. The length of the CDR3 is 14 residues. V was pared by 2 bases and J by 7 bases, with 4 bases of the junction left unmatched. CDR1 MNHEY and CDR2 SVGEGT come from the germline V gene. CDR3 coding DNA: TGTGCCAGCAGTTACCGGGACAGGGGTTTTGGCTACACCTTC. Its protein is CASSYRDRGFGYTF.

This chain links TRBV4-3 with TRBJ2-3; D is uncertain. V lost 4 bases and J lost 3, with 14 bases in between. The CDR3 is 15 residues long. Germline-derived CDR1 and CDR2 are LGHNA and YSLEER. CDR3 amino acids: CASSRQMGGTDTQYF. Written as DNA, the CDR3 is TGCGCCAGCAGCCGTCAGATGGGTGGGACAGATACGCAGTATTTT.

The DNA of the CDR3 is TGCGCCAGCAGCCAACAGGGCGGGAGCACAGATACGCAGTATTTT. As protein: CASSQQGGSTDTQYF. This chain uses TRBV4-3 with TRBJ2-3; possibly TRBD1 or TRBD2 for D (5 bases each). V lost 2 bases and J 0 bases, leaving 9 bases between the germline ends. The CDR3 contains 15 residues. Germline V gene data show CDR1 as LGHNA and CDR2 as YSLEER.

The chain has TRBV3-1 (or the pseudogene TRBV3-2) and TRBJ1-5; 7 bases fit TRBD1. This CDR3 has 16 residues. The V and J ends lost 5 bases and 4 bases, in that order; junction bases with no gene match: 11. Germline V gene lookup returns CDR1 LGHDT and CDR2 YNNKEL (reference sequence). In DNA form, the CDR3 reads TGTGCCAGCAGCGAAGGGGGCAGGGGCGGGAATCAGCCCCAGCATTTT. Translation gives CASSEGGRGGNQPQHF.

The rearrangement uses TRBV27 and TRBJ2-3, with D uncertain. The CDR3 has 15 residues. V was shortened by 0 bases and J by 4 bases, with 11 bases between the two germline ends. Germline V lookup: CDR1 MNHEY, CDR2 SMNVEV (reference sequence). The CDR3 here is CASSLSSFSADTQYF. The CDR3 DNA reads as TGTGCCAGCAGTTTATCCTCGTTCAGCGCAGATACGCAGTATTTT.

The chain has TRBV18 and TRBJ1-2; 12 bases are a match to TRBD1. V lost 3 bases to trimming and J lost 8 bases; unmatched junction nucleotides: 10. Per germline, CDR1 KGHSH and CDR2 LQKENI. The CDR3 covers 16 residues. In DNA form, the CDR3 reads TGTGCCAGCTCACCTGTCCCGGGACAGGGGGCGCAAGGCTACACCTTC. Translating gives CASSPVPGQGAQGYTF.

A single count supports this clone. The chain has TRBV28 and TRBJ2-2; tentatively, D is TRBD1 (6 bases). Between the trimmed V and J ends, which lost 5 bases and 6 bases, there was a span of 10 bases. This CDR3 spans 13 amino acids. Looked up from germline, CDR1 is MDHEN and CDR2 is SYDVKM. The CDR3 DNA follows: TGTGCCAGCAGTCACAGGGACCCCGGGGAGCTGTTTTTT. Translating it yields CASSHRDPGELFF.

This clone occurred a few times. The chain uses TRBV6-6 and TRBJ2-5; TRBD2 matches at 12 bases. V was pared by 6 bases and J by 3 bases, with 11 bases of the junction left unmatched. CDR1 is MNHNY and CDR2 is SVGAGI in the germline V gene (reference sequence). This CDR3 has 17 amino acids. The DNA for the CDR3 is TGTGCCAGCAGCCGACCGACTAGCGGGGGAGGTAAAGAGACCCAGTACTTC. Translation: CASSRPTSGGGKETQYF.

V is TRBV10-3 and J is TRBJ1-1; D ambiguous. Germline V gene sequence: CDR1 ENHRY, CDR2 SYGVKD. The CDR3 totals 14 residues. Between the trimmed V and J ends, which lost 3 bases and 6 bases, there was a span of 14 bases. This CDR3 reads CAISEWQEEAEAFF. CDR3 bases: TGTGCCATCAGTGAATGGCAGGAGGAAGCTGAAGCTTTCTTT.

This chain connects TRBV18 to TRBJ1-4; D is undetermined. Germline assignment: CDR1 KGHSH and CDR2 LQKENI. The CDR3 has 15 amino acids. Between the trimmed V and J ends, which lost 3 bases and 4 bases, there was a span of 12 bases. CDR3 sequence (DNA): TGTGCCAGCTCACCGTTTCCAGGCGATAATGAAAAACTGTTTTTT. Protein: CASSPFPGDNEKLFF.

The chain uses TRBV5-4 and TRBJ2-7; TRBD2 matches 8 bases. CDR1 is SGHNT, CDR2 YYREEE, per germline (reference sequence). J was trimmed by 5 bases and V by 6 bases; bases with no gene match: 7. This CDR3 has 13 amino acids. For the CDR3, the DNA is TGTGCCAGCATCCGGCGGGGGGACCACGAGCAGTACTTC. Its protein product is CASIRRGDHEQYF. The variable domain in full, with the rest retrieved from reference TRBV5-4 and TRBJ2-7, is ETGVTQSPTHLIKTRGQQVTLRCSSQSGHNTVSWYQQALGQGPQFIFQYYREEENGRGNFPPRFSGLQFPNYSSELNVNALELDDSALYLCASIRRGDHEQYFGPGTRLTVT.

This clone was found a few times. The chain has TRBV19 and TRBJ1-5; 8 bases match TRBD1. CDR3 size: 15 residues. Germline assignment: CDR1 LNHDA and CDR2 SQIVND (reference sequence). V lost 4 bases to trimming and J lost 2 bases; unmatched junction nucleotides: 4. In nucleotides, the CDR3 is TGTGCCAGTAGTAGAGAGGGACAGGGCAATCAGCCCCAGCATTTT. Translation gives CASSREGQGNQPQHF.

J is TRBJ1-2 and V is TRBV30; 8 nucleotides match TRBD1. The J segment lost 8 bases and the V segment lost 0 bases, leaving 5 bases of the junction unmatched. Germline loops: CDR1 GTSNPN, CDR2 SVGIG (reference sequence). The CDR3 runs to 13 residues. The CDR3: CAWSVRQGYGYTF. CDR3 DNA sequence: TGTGCCTGGAGTGTGAGACAGGGGTACGGCTACACCTTC.

This clone was recorded once. This chain connects TRBV5-1 to TRBJ1-1; 7 bases align to TRBD1. The CDR3 length is 17 residues. The germline gives CDR1 SGHRS, CDR2 YFSETQ. Unmatched junction bases numbered 16, after V lost 4 bases and J lost 4 bases. The CDR3 region is CASSPHEGQMGSTEAFF. The CDR3 DNA follows: TGCGCCAGCAGCCCCCATGAGGGACAGATGGGGAGCACTGAAGCTTTCTTT. The entire variable domain, with the rest obtained from reference TRBV5-1 and TRBJ1-1, is as follows: KAGVTQTPRYLIKTRGQQVTLSCSPISGHRSVSWYQQTPGQGLQFLFEYFSETQRNKGNFPGRFSGRQFSNSRSEMNVSTLELGDSALYLCASSPHEGQMGSTEAFFGQGTRLTVV.

This clone turned up a few times. V usage is TRBV1 and J usage is TRBJ2-2; TRBD2, as called in the table, went unchecked against the DNA. TRBV1 is marked as a pseudogene. The CDR3 is 18 residues long. Written as DNA, the CDR3 is TGCACCAGCAGCCGAAGGACTAGCGGGCCCGCGAACACCGGGGAGCTGTTTTTT. Encoded protein: CTSSRRTSGPANTGELFF.

The chain joins TRBV3-1 (or the pseudogene TRBV3-2) to TRBJ1-1; no clear D gene. V was clipped by 1 base and J by 3 bases, with 9 bases between them. CDR3 length equals 14 residues. Germline-derived CDR1 and CDR2 are LGHDT and YNNKEL (reference sequence). In nucleotides, the CDR3 is TGTGCCAGCAGCCAAGGCGGGTGGTACACTGAAGCTTTCTTT. Amino acid sequence: CASSQGGWYTEAFF.

The V and J genes are TRBV6-5 and TRBJ2-7; no clear D gene. CDR1 is MNHEY and CDR2 is SVGAGI in the germline V gene. The CDR3 covers 14 residues. The ends were cut back, 3 bases at V and 5 bases at J, with 14 bases in the middle. The CDR3 is CASSYSAGPDEQYF. The CDR3 DNA reads TGTGCCAGCAGTTATTCGGCAGGTCCTGACGAGCAGTACTTC.

The chain links TRBV27 to TRBJ2-1; TRBD2 matches 11 bases. The CDR3 extends over 17 amino acids. Germline V gene data show CDR1 as MNHEY and CDR2 as SMNVEV (reference sequence). Losses at the gene ends were 5 bases for V and 2 bases for J; bases not matched to a gene: 8. CDR3 DNA sequence: TGTGCCAGCAGTCCTAAACAGACTAGCGGGGCCTACAATGAGCAGTTCTTC. It codes for CASSPKQTSGAYNEQFF.

This chain links TRBV5-4 with TRBJ1-6; D is unclear. V lost 4 bases, J lost 7 bases, and 15 bases lay in between. This CDR3 region has 15 residues. Germline lookup yields CDR1 SGHNT and CDR2 YYREEE (reference sequence). The DNA for the CDR3 is TGTGCCAGCAGCCTTAACTTGATGGGGAATTCACCCCTCCACTTT. This gives the protein CASSLNLMGNSPLHF.

The chain couples TRBV7-9 to TRBJ1-3; possible D gene TRBD1, 5 bases. V was pared by 5 bases and J by 1 base, with 9 bases between. Germline values: CDR1 SEHNR, CDR2 FQNEAQ (reference sequence). The CDR3 is 14 residues long. This chain's CDR3 is CASSPRTSGNTIYF. The CDR3, as DNA: TGTGCCAGCAGCCCTCGGACATCTGGAAACACCATATATTTT.

The V and J genes are TRBV28 and TRBJ1-1; D might be TRBD1 (6 bases). The CDR3 length is 17 residues. CDR1 is MDHEN and CDR2 is SYDVKM in the germline V gene. The V end was cut by 4 bases, the J end by 1 base, with 19 bases between. The CDR3 spells CASSSSPARGGNTEAFF. The CDR3, as DNA: TGTGCCAGCAGTTCCTCCCCCGCAAGGGGGGGGAACACTGAAGCTTTCTTT.